A selection of T cell receptor beta chains follows, all from one sample in a study of T cell repertoires in cytomegalovirus infection. These TCRs' antigens remain unknown. In TCRdb, the reads were re-called with MiXCR into one record per CDR3 protein. The repertoire holds about 350,000 distinct CDR3 sequences, with around a third as singletons. The sample here was cultured PBMCs, taken from culture after CMV antigen stimulation. The source of these receptors is a human donor in good health (CMV status not recorded). Some clones in this sample may be carry-over from other donors' samples. Both conserved end residues are part of each CDR3. The order of the fields is D gene, V gene, J gene, clone size, CDR3 DNA, CDR3 protein. A D gene is named only where the DNA matches it firmly. Only part of the rows carry a size: once, few, many, or a class if the clone is expanded.

-	TRBV18	TRBJ2-3	many	TGTGCCAGCTCACCACCTTACTCAACTAGCACAGATACGCAGTATTTT	CASSPPYSTSTDTQYF
TRBD2	TRBV12-3/TRBV12-4	TRBJ2-5	-	TGTGCCAGCAGTTTGGCGAGCGGGAGGACAGAGACCCAGTACTTC	CASSLASGRTETQYF
-	TRBV4-3	TRBJ2-3	-	TGCGCCAGCAGCCCCCGGGGCGGAGGTGATACTAGCACAGATACGCAGTATTTT	CASSPRGGGDTSTDTQYF
-	TRBV6-2/TRBV6-3	TRBJ2-3	-	TGTGCCAGCAGAGATCGGCTCATCACAGATACGCAGTATTTT	CASRDRLITDTQYF
TRBD2	TRBV5-6	TRBJ2-1	-	TGTGCCAGCAGCTTGGATCTAGCGGGAGAGGCAAGACCCTACAATGAGCAGTTCTTC	CASSLDLAGEARPYNEQFF
-	TRBV7-8	TRBJ2-5	-	TGTGCCAGCAGCTTAGGGACCTTTGAGACCCAGTACTTC	CASSLGTFETQYF
-	TRBV10-3	TRBJ2-6	-	TGTGCCATCAGTGAGTCGGAATGGGGATCTGGGGCCAACGTCCTGACTTTC	CAISESEWGSGANVLTF
-	TRBV4-1	TRBJ1-5	-	TGCGCCAGCAGCACGGGCCCGGATCCAAGTAGGCCCCAGCATTTT	CASSTGPDPSRPQHF
TRBD2	TRBV4-3	TRBJ2-1	few	TGCGCCAGCAGCCAAGACACTAGCGGGACTGTCGATGAGCAGTTCTTC	CASSQDTSGTVDEQFF
-	TRBV4-3	TRBJ2-2	once	TGCGCCAGCAGACTACCGGGACAGAACACCGGGGAGCTGTTTTTT	CASRLPGQNTGELFF
-	TRBV6-2/TRBV6-3	TRBJ2-5	-	TGTGCCAGCAGTTACGGCGATGGATCAGGAGAGACCCAGTACTTC	CASSYGDGSGETQYF
TRBD2	TRBV11-2	TRBJ2-3	-	TGTGCCAGCAGCGCTAGCGGGACCTCCACAGATACGCAGTATTTT	CASSASGTSTDTQYF
TRBD2	TRBV5-4	TRBJ2-2	-	TGTGCCAGCAGCCCGGGACTAGCGGAGTCGAACACCGGGGAGCTGTTTTTT	CASSPGLAESNTGELFF
-	TRBV5-4	TRBJ2-5	few	TGTGCCAGCAGCTTGGCCGTCCTCGGTCCGGAGACCCAGTACTTC	CASSLAVLGPETQYF
-	TRBV6-5	TRBJ1-5	-	TGTGCCAGCAGTTACTCGGGGTGGGGACGCAATCAGCCCCAGCATTTT	CASSYSGWGRNQPQHF
TRBD1	TRBV10-3	TRBJ2-2	-	TGTGCCATCAGGGGGACAGGCACGAACACCGGGGAGCTGTTTTTT	CAIRGTGTNTGELFF
-	TRBV10-3	TRBJ2-4	-	TGTGCCACCGAATGGGACGGACCCTTAAAGAACATTCAGTACTTC	CATEWDGPLKNIQYF
TRBD2	TRBV27	TRBJ2-3	-	TGTGCCAGCAGTTGGGGGACTAGCGGCAATGGGCCTAGCACAGATACGCAGTATTTT	CASSWGTSGNGPSTDTQYF
-	TRBV3-1	TRBJ2-3	-	TGTGCCAGCAGCCAAGCTAGCGTTAGCACAGATACGCAGTATTTT	CASSQASVSTDTQYF
-	TRBV4-3	TRBJ1-2	-	TGCGCCAGCAGCCAGGAGGGACGGACCGCTGGCTACACCTTC	CASSQEGRTAGYTF
TRBD2	TRBV20-1	TRBJ2-1	-	TGCAGTGCTAGAGACCTCCTGACTAGCGGGAGGGCCCGGGAGCAGTTCTTC	CSARDLLTSGRAREQFF
TRBD2	TRBV27	TRBJ2-7	-	TGTGCCACCCGGACTAGCGGGACTTACGAGCAGTACTTC	CATRTSGTYEQYF
-	TRBV7-6	TRBJ2-1	few	TGTGCCAGCAGCGTCGACTCCCTAAGTGAGCAGTTCTTC	CASSVDSLSEQFF
-	TRBV30	TRBJ1-2	-	TGTGCCTGGAGTAATGGGAACTATGGCTACACCTTC	CAWSNGNYGYTF
TRBD2	TRBV10-3	TRBJ2-5	-	TGTGCCATCAGGGGACTAGGAGAGACCCAGTACTTC	CAIRGLGETQYF
-	TRBV7-8	TRBJ1-5	-	TGTGCCAGCAGCTTTAACAGAGATCAGCCCCAGCATTTT	CASSFNRDQPQHF
TRBD1	TRBV7-2	TRBJ1-2	-	TGTGCCAGCAGCTCTTCCGGGACAGGGGGCGGTAGTAGGTATGGCTACACCTTC	CASSSSGTGGGSRYGYTF
-	TRBV4-3	TRBJ2-2	-	TGCGCCAGCAGAACCTCGGGCAGCGCGAACACCGGGGAGCTGTTTTTT	CASRTSGSANTGELFF
-	TRBV4-1	TRBJ2-3	once	TGCGCCAGCAGCCAAGGGAACTTAGTGTCCGATACGCAGTATTTT	CASSQGNLVSDTQYF
-	TRBV20-1	TRBJ1-1	-	TGCAGTGCGAGGCCCATGGGGGAACACACTGAAGCTTTCTTT	CSARPMGEHTEAFF
TRBD1	TRBV12-3/TRBV12-4	TRBJ1-2	-	TGTGCCAGCAGTGCGAGGACAGGGAGCCGGCACACCTTC	CASSARTGSRHTF
-	TRBV18	TRBJ2-7	once	TGTGCCAGCTCTCACGAAGGGGGTCGTTACGAGCAGTACTTC	CASSHEGGRYEQYF
-	TRBV11-2	TRBJ2-5	few	TGTGCCAGCAGCTTAGAGGGGCGCCACAAAGAGACCCAGTACTTC	CASSLEGRHKETQYF
-	TRBV19	TRBJ2-4	-	TGTGCCAGCTCGCGACAGGTTATCGACATTCAGTACTTC	CASSRQVIDIQYF
TRBD2	TRBV7-8	TRBJ2-1	-	TGTGCCAGCAGCTTATTCGGTAGCGGGACCTATGAGCAGTTCTTC	CASSLFGSGTYEQFF
-	TRBV29-1	TRBJ2-3	few	TGCAGCGTTGAACAAGTTAGCACAGATACGCAGTATTTT	CSVEQVSTDTQYF
-	TRBV29-1	TRBJ2-6	-	TGCAGCGTGTCTAGTGGGGCTGGGGCCAACGTCCTGACTTTC	CSVSSGAGANVLTF
-	TRBV27	TRBJ1-4	few	TGTGCCAGCAGCCGAAGCCCTGCAACTAATGAAAAACTGTTTTTT	CASSRSPATNEKLFF
-	TRBV5-4	TRBJ2-3	-	TGTGCCAGCAGCTATGTCCCCAGCACAGATACGCAGTATTTT	CASSYVPSTDTQYF
-	TRBV6-1	TRBJ2-5	-	TGTGCCAGCAGTTACACTGACGACTACTATGGGACCCAGTACTTC	CASSYTDDYYGTQYF
TRBD2	TRBV29-1	TRBJ2-1	few	TGCAGCGTTGATGGGAGCGGGAGGGCCTACAATGAGCAGTTCTTC	CSVDGSGRAYNEQFF
-	TRBV6-1	TRBJ2-7	many	TGTGCCAGCACGGTAAACAGGGCGTCCTACGAGCAGTACTTC	CASTVNRASYEQYF
-	TRBV11-1	TRBJ2-6	few	TGTGCCAGCAGCTTTCAGGGGGCCAACGTCCTGACTTTC	CASSFQGANVLTF
-	TRBV4-1	TRBJ2-5	-	TGCGCCAGCAGCCAAGATCAGGGAGTAGGGGAGACCCAGTACTTC	CASSQDQGVGETQYF
TRBD2	TRBV20-1	TRBJ2-5	-	TGCAGTGCTAGATATTGGGGGTTAGCGGGACAAGAGACCCAGTACTTC	CSARYWGLAGQETQYF
TRBD2	TRBV7-3	TRBJ2-1	few	TGTGCCAGCAGCTCTCGGGACTACGGTGAGCAGTTCTTC	CASSSRDYGEQFF
TRBD1	TRBV7-2	TRBJ2-7	many	TGTGCCAGCAGCTTAGGTTCAGGGGGTTACGAGCAGTACTTC	CASSLGSGGYEQYF
-	TRBV7-2	TRBJ1-4	many	TGTGCCAGCAGCCCGCAGCCTTATAATGAAAAACTGTTTTTT	CASSPQPYNEKLFF
-	TRBV20-1	TRBJ2-5	few	TGCAGTGCAGCTAGAGACAGGAAAGAGACCCAGTACTTC	CSAARDRKETQYF
-	TRBV20-1	TRBJ1-2	-	TGCAGTGCTAGTTCACAGGGCTATGGCTACACCTTC	CSASSQGYGYTF
-	TRBV20-1	TRBJ1-6	-	TGCAGTGCTAGACCGGACCTGAATTCACCCCTCCACTTT	CSARPDLNSPLHF
TRBD2	TRBV9	TRBJ2-2	few	TGTGCCAGCACCCCTAGGACTAGCGGGAACACCGGGGAGCTGTTTTTT	CASTPRTSGNTGELFF
TRBD2	TRBV4-3	TRBJ2-2	-	TGCGCCAGCAGCCAAGATAGCGGGGCATACACCGGGGAGCTGTTTTTT	CASSQDSGAYTGELFF
TRBD2	TRBV12-3/TRBV12-4	TRBJ2-1	-	TGTGCCAGCAGTCCGGGACTAGCGGGAGAGGGGCAGTTCTTC	CASSPGLAGEGQFF
TRBD2	TRBV7-2	TRBJ2-1	-	TGTGCCAGCAGCCCCCCCGCCGAGTGGGCGGGGGTTCCTCCTGAGCAGTTCTTC	CASSPPAEWAGVPPEQFF